One sample yielded the 17 T cell receptor beta chains listed below, sequenced in a study of Tregs in tolerant kidney transplant recipients. Here immunoSEQ multiplex PCR was the method, and the copy in TCRdb shows in-frame clones only, minus some. The sample carries about 31,000 clones, 65% to 85% recorded once. The antigens these receptors bind are not known. Source material: Tregs from blood cultured with allogeneic cells. The receptors were gathered from a human donor in good health.

The V call is TRBV5-1, the J call TRBJ2-1, with 8 bases that match TRBD1. CDR1 is SGHRS, CDR2 YFSETQ, per germline. This CDR3 spans 14 amino acids. Unmatched junction bases numbered 6, after V lost 5 bases and J lost 5 bases. CDR3 bases: TGCGCCAGCAGATCCGGGACAGGTCACAATGAGCAGTTCTTC. This encodes CASRSGTGHNEQFF.

The chain links TRBV18 to TRBJ2-7; 7 bases align to TRBD1. V trimming: 4 bases; J trimming: 0 bases; junction bases outside the gene matches: 9. This CDR3 region has 16 residues. The germline V gene has CDR1 KGHSH and CDR2 LQKENI. The CDR3 nucleotides are TGTGCCAGCTCACGACAGGGCGTTGTCAGCTCCTACGAGCAGTACTTC. Residues: CASSRQGVVSSYEQYF.

The chain links TRBV4-3 to TRBJ1-2; D is possibly TRBD1 (5 bases). The V and J ends lost 2 bases and 1 base respectively, with 11 bases between them. This CDR3 region has 15 residues. Germline loops: CDR1 LGHNA, CDR2 YSLEER. The CDR3 sequence: CASSQPGRINYGYTF. In DNA, the CDR3 is TGCGCCAGCAGCCAACCGGGACGGATTAACTATGGCTACACCTTC.

This clone has a single count. The gene calls are TRBV11-2 and TRBJ2-4; D is perhaps TRBD2 (5 bases). The CDR3 contains 17 residues. Trimming took 5 bases from V and 5 from J, leaving 22 bases between them. CDR1 is SGHAT, CDR2 FQNNGV, per germline. The CDR3 DNA follows: TGTGCCAGCAGCCCCTGGAGGTGGTCGGAGGATCAAAACATTCAGTACTTC. Its translation: CASSPWRWSEDQNIQYF. The variable domain in full, completed from reference TRBV11-2 and TRBJ2-4, reads EAGVAQSPRYKIIEKRQSVAFWCNPISGHATLYWYQQILGQGPKLLIQFQNNGVVDDSQLPKDRFSAERLKGVDSTLKIQPAKLEDSAVYLCASSPWRWSEDQNIQYFGAGTRLSVL.

The V call is TRBV6-6, the J call TRBJ2-1; D is possibly TRBD1 (6 bases). The CDR3 loop spans 12 amino acids. V shed 11 bases and J shed 10 bases, with 18 bases lying between them. Germline V gene data show CDR1 as MNHNY and CDR2 as SVGAGI (reference sequence). This chain's CDR3 is CAGQTGSREQFF. CDR3 DNA sequence: TGTGCCGGCCAAACAGGGTCGAGGGAGCAGTTCTTC.

The V gene is TRBV5-1, the J gene TRBJ1-1, with 9 nucleotides matching TRBD1. CDR3 length equals 16 residues. V trimming: 0 bases; J trimming: 6 bases; junction bases outside the gene matches: 9. CDR1 is SGHRS, CDR2 YFSETQ, per germline. CDR3 in DNA: TGCGCCAGCAGCTTGGACCCTATGGGACAGGGTGCTGAAGCTTTCTTT. As protein: CASSLDPMGQGAEAFF.

This chain uses TRBV15 with TRBJ1-6; 8 bases are a match to TRBD1. The germline gives CDR1 LNHNV, CDR2 YYDKDF (reference sequence). V trimming: 0 bases; J trimming: 7 bases; junction bases outside the gene matches: 5. This CDR3 is built from 16 residues. Written as DNA, the CDR3 is TGTGCCACCAGCAGAGAGGTCTCAGGGGGCAATTCACCCCTCCACTTT. Translating it yields CATSREVSGGNSPLHF.

The chain joins TRBV19 to TRBJ1-1; 7 bases match TRBD1. Per the germline V gene, CDR1 is LNHDA and CDR2 is SQIVND (reference sequence). V shed 3 bases and J 1 base; nucleotides not matched to a gene: 5. This CDR3 has 15 residues. The DNA of the CDR3 is TGTGCCAGTAGTATTAGGGACAGAGCGAACACTGAAGCTTTCTTT. This codes for CASSIRDRANTEAFF.

The chain joins TRBV6-5 to TRBJ2-7, with no clear D. This CDR3 spans 14 amino acids. V was clipped by 8 bases and J by 7 bases, with 21 bases between them. CDR1 and CDR2 from the germline V gene are MNHEY and SVGAGI. The CDR3 DNA sequence: TGTGCCAGCTCCTCGACTCCGCGGAAGTCGGAGCAGTACTTC. It encodes CASSSTPRKSEQYF.

This chain's CDR3 is CASGGTNSPLHF. For the CDR3, the DNA is TGTGCCAGCGGGGGTACCAATTCACCCCTCCACTTT. The chain carries TRBV7-9 and TRBJ1-6; D may be TRBD1 (5 bases). The CDR3 has 12 amino acids. V was cut by 8 bases and J by 7 bases, with 9 bases left in between. Germline V gives CDR1 SEHNR, CDR2 FQNEAQ (reference sequence).

This clone was counted once. This chain joins TRBV6-5 and TRBJ2-7; D may be TRBD1 or TRBD2 (5 bases each). Trimming shortened V by 8 bases and J by 3 bases, and 14 bases separated the two germline ends. The CDR3 has 13 residues. Germline V gene sequence: CDR1 MNHEY, CDR2 SVGAGI. CDR3 sequence reads: CASGRDRHYEQYF. The CDR3 DNA follows: TGTGCCAGCGGCCGGGACCGACACTACGAGCAGTACTTC.

The chain uses TRBV11-3 and TRBJ2-1; D not resolved. V was clipped by 0 bases and J by 5 bases, with 8 bases between them. There are 14 residues in the CDR3. Germline V gives CDR1 SGHNT, CDR2 YENEEA. As DNA, the CDR3 is TGTGCCAGCAGCTTAGATCCGTCAGACAATGAGCAGTTCTTC. Its protein is CASSLDPSDNEQFF.

The J gene is TRBJ2-1, the V gene TRBV7-2; 10 bases match TRBD2. The CDR3 length is 15 residues. V was clipped by 5 bases and J by 9 bases; unmatched bases: 10. The germline CDR1 and CDR2 sequences are SGHTA and FQGNSA. CDR3 nucleotide sequence: TGTGCCAGCAGCGGGGCTAGCGGGAGTAGGGTTGAGCAGTTCTTC. This codes for CASSGASGSRVEQFF.

The CDR3 nucleotides are TGTGCCAGTAGTACGGGACTTCCGACTGAAGCTTTCTTT. Its translation: CASSTGLPTEAFF. V gene TRBV19 combines with J gene TRBJ1-1; TRBD1 is a possible D gene (5 bases). Trimming took off 4 bases at V and 5 bases at J, with 11 bases between the two ends. Germline CDR1 is LNHDA and CDR2 is SQIVND (reference sequence). The CDR3 consists of 13 residues.

This chain uses TRBV18 with TRBJ2-3; 12 bases are a match to TRBD2. Trimming cost V 6 bases and J 0 bases; bases outside gene matches: 4. The CDR3 loop spans 16 amino acids. The V gene's germline CDR1 is KGHSH and CDR2 LQKENI. For the CDR3, the DNA is TGTGCCAGCTCCCCTGGACTAGCGGGGAGCACAGATACGCAGTATTTT. Encoded protein: CASSPGLAGSTDTQYF.

The V and J genes are TRBV29-1 and TRBJ1-2, with D possibly being TRBD1 (6 bases). The germline V gene has CDR1 SQVTM and CDR2 ANQGSEA. Deletions cut 6 bases from V and 3 bases from J, with 17 bases between. This CDR3 is built from 14 residues. For the CDR3, the DNA is TGCAGCGTCGCCTACAGGGCCGGCGACTATGGCTACACCTTC. It is translated as CSVAYRAGDYGYTF. Variable domain in full (rest from reference TRBV29-1 and TRBJ1-2): SAVISQKPSRDICQRGTSLTIQCQVDSQVTMMFWYRQQPGQSLTLIATANQGSEATYESGFVIDKFPISRPNLTFSTLTVSNMSPEDSSIYLCSVAYRAGDYGYTFGSGTRLTVV.

This rearrangement joins TRBV7-2 to TRBJ2-7; 10 bases align to TRBD2. The CDR3 has 16 residues. Germline-derived CDR1 and CDR2 are SGHTA and FQGNSA. The ends lost 5 bases at V and 1 base at J; junction bases unmatched: 8. CDR3 amino acids: CASSDPGLALSYEQYF. As DNA, the CDR3 is TGTGCCAGCAGCGACCCGGGACTAGCGTTATCCTACGAGCAGTACTTC.